This T cell receptor beta chain was sequenced in a study of T-cell memory formation after mild COVID-19. About the research overall: Largely, the TCR clusters proved donor specific. Notes on the study in general: Pre-infection memory already had some responding clones, implying cross-reactive memory joined. Among clones contracting day 15 to 85, CD4/CD8 was balanced, whereas later expanders leaned CD4+.

Per the germline V gene, CDR1 is MRHNA and CDR2 is SNTAGT. V lost 10 bases to trimming and J lost 3 bases; unmatched junction nucleotides: 10. The CDR3 contains 15 residues. TCRdb itself ran the 5' RACE reads through MiXCR, one entry per CDR3 protein. This repertoire shows about 560,000 distinct CDR3 sequences, more than 15% found once; its top ten account for about 12%. Notes on this clonotype: The antigen is unknown.

The V and J genes are TRBV6-4 and TRBJ2-3; 10 bases align to TRBD1. The source is an adult woman who had mild COVID-19 (a few samples of this study predate the infection). Cell type and time point are not known. Sequencing was done on a sample of PBMCs or a T cell subset sorted from them (not recorded which). The CDR3 coding sequence is TGTGCCACCGCGACAGGGGGCTTATGGACAGATACGCAGTATTTT. It codes for CATATGGLWTDTQYF.